This TCR beta chain was retrieved from a study of blood T cell repertoires in COVID-19. At the level of the study: From the United States, Italy and Spain came samples of acute and convalescent COVID-19. T cells, B-cell-depleted T cells, or PBMCs supplied cDNA or gDNA.

As originally analysed: The authors estimated nucleated cell counts from reference gene primer amplification. Profiled with immunoSEQ multiplex PCR; TCRdb holds only in-frame clones, not every one. V and J calls and clone size are copied from that table; D and trimming were computed from the DNA. The sample carries around 200,000 clones, around nine tenths recorded once. Sequencing was performed on peripheral blood. The sequence came from a man aged 65-85 years with acute or convalescent COVID-19.

In nucleotides, the CDR3 is TGTGCCAGCAGCCTCCGGGGAGATACGCAGTATTTT. Translating it yields CASSLRGDTQYF. V gene TRBV3-1 (or the pseudogene TRBV3-2) combines with J gene TRBJ2-3, with D tentatively TRBD2 (5 bases). CDR3 length: 12 residues. Germline V CDR1 and CDR2: LGHDT, YNNKEL (reference sequence). V lost 4 bases and J 5 bases, leaving 7 bases between the germline ends.